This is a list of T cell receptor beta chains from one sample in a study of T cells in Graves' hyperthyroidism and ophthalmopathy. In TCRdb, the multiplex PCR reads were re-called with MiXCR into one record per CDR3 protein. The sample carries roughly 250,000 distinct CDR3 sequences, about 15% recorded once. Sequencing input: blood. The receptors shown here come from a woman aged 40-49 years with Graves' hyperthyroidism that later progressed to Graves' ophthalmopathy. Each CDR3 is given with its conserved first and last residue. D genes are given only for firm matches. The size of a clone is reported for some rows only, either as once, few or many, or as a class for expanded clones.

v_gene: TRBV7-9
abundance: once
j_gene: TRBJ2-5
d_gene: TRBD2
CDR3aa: CASSSSSGRASMETQYF
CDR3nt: TGTGCCAGCAGTTCCAGTAGCGGGAGGGCCTCGATGGAGACCCAGTACTTC

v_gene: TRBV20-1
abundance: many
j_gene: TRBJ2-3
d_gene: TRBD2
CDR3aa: CSATDSGFSTDTQYF
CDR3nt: TGCAGTGCAACAGATAGCGGGTTTAGCACAGATACGCAGTATTTT

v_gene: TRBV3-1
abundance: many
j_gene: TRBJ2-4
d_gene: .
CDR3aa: CASSRSGGNKNIQYF
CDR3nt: TGTGCCAGCAGCCGCTCCGGGGGAAACAAAAACATTCAGTACTTC

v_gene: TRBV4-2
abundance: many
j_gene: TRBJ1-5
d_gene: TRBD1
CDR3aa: CASSRDRKKSNQPQHF
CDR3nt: TGTGCCAGCAGCCGGGACAGGAAAAAGAGCAATCAGCCCCAGCATTTT

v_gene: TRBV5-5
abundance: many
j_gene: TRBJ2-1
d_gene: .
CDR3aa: CASSLDSGPYNEQFF
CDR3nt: TGTGCCAGCAGCTTGGATAGCGGACCCTACAATGAGCAGTTCTTC

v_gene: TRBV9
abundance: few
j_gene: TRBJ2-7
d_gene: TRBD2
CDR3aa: CASSPGGGLGEQYF
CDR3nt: TGTGCCAGCAGCCCGGGGGGGGGACTGGGCGAGCAGTACTTC

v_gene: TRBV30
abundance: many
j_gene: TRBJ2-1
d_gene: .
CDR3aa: CAWKYSGFYNEQFF
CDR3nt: TGTGCCTGGAAGTATAGCGGATTCTACAATGAGCAGTTCTTC

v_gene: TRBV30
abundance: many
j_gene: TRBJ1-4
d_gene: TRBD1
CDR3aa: CAWLGQGDEKLFF
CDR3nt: TGTGCCTGGTTGGGACAGGGCGACGAAAAACTGTTTTTT

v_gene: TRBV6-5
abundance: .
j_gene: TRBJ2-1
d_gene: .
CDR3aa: CASSYSVLSSYNEQFF
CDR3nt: TGTGCCAGCAGTTACTCAGTTCTGAGCTCCTACAATGAGCAGTTCTTC

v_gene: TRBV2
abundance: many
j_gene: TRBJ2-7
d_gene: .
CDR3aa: CASSPLGEQYF
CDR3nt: TGTGCCAGCAGTCCCCTTGGCGAGCAGTACTTC

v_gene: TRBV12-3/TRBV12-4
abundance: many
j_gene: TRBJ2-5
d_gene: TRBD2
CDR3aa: CASSGLAGVPGKYQETQYF
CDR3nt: TGTGCCAGCAGTGGGCTAGCGGGAGTCCCGGGGAAGTACCAAGAGACCCAGTACTTC

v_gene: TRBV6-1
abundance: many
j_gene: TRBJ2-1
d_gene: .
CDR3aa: CASRRHSVNSYNEQFF
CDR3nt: TGTGCCAGCAGAAGACATAGCGTAAACTCCTACAATGAGCAGTTCTTC

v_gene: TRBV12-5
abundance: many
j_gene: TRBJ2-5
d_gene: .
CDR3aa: CASGLGGGSQYF
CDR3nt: TGTGCTAGTGGTTTGGGAGGTGGCTCCCAGTACTTC

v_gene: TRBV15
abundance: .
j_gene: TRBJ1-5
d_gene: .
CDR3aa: CATSRLGVHQPQHF
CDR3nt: TGTGCCACCAGCAGGTTGGGGGTCCATCAGCCCCAGCATTTT

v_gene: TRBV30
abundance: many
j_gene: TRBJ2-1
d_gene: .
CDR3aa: CAWSVGVGSHEQFF
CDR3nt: TGTGCCTGGAGTGTGGGAGTAGGCAGTCATGAGCAGTTCTTC

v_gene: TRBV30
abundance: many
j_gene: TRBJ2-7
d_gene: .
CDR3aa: CAGTGTINHEQYF
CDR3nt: TGTGCCGGAACCGGGACAATAAACCACGAGCAGTACTTC

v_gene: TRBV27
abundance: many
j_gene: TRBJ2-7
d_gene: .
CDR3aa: CASRRSVDSYEQYF
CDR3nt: TGTGCCAGCAGGCGTTCGGTAGACTCCTACGAGCAGTACTTC

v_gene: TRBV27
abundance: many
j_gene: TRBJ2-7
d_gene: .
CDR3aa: CASGRWASGTIYEQYF
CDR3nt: TGTGCCAGCGGGCGTTGGGCGAGTGGGACGATCTACGAGCAGTACTTC

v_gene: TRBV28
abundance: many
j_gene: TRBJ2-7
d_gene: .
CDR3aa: CASKQQGYEQYF
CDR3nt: TGTGCCAGCAAACAACAGGGTTACGAGCAGTACTTC

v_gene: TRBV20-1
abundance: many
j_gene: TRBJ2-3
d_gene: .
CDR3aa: CSATLKADTQYF
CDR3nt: TGCAGTGCAACCCTAAAGGCAGATACGCAGTATTTT

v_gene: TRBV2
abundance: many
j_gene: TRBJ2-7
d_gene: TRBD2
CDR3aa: CATSGASGSTYEQYF
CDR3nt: TGTGCCACCTCCGGGGCTAGCGGGTCGACCTACGAGCAGTACTTC

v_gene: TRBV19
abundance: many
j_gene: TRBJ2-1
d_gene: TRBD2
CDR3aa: CASSILAGVGNEQFF
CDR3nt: TGTGCCAGTAGTATCCTAGCGGGAGTCGGGAATGAGCAGTTCTTC

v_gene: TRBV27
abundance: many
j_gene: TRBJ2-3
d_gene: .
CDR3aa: CASSPKGPDTQYF
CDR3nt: TGTGCCAGCAGTCCGAAAGGCCCAGATACGCAGTATTTT

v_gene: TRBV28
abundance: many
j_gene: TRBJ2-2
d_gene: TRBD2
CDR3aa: CASRGASGGTGELFF
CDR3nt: TGTGCCAGCAGAGGTGCGAGCGGGGGTACCGGGGAGCTGTTTTTT

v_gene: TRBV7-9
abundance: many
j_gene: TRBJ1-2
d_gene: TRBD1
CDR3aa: CASSRTGQGASGYTF
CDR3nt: TGTGCCAGCAGCCGTACAGGACAGGGGGCAAGTGGCTACACCTTC

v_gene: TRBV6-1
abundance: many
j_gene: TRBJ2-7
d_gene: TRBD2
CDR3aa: CASSGYGTRLAGFYEQYF
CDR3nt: TGTGCCAGCAGTGGTTACGGGACGAGGCTAGCGGGATTCTACGAGCAGTACTTC

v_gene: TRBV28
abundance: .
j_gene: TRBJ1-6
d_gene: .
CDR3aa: CASCRDSGVDSPLHF
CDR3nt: TGTGCCAGTTGCCGGGACTCGGGGGTGGATTCACCCCTCCACTTT

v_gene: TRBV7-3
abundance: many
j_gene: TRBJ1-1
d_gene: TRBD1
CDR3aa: CASSLLGQGDTEAFF
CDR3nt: TGTGCCAGCAGCTTATTGGGACAGGGAGACACTGAAGCTTTCTTT

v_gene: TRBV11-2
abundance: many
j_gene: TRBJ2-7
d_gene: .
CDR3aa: CASSLESHWGYEQYF
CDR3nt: TGTGCCAGCAGCTTAGAGTCCCATTGGGGCTACGAGCAGTACTTC

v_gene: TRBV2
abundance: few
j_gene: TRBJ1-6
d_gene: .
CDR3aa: CASSEGMDTSNSPLHF
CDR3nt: TGTGCCAGCAGTGAAGGGATGGACACCAGCAATTCACCCCTCCACTTT

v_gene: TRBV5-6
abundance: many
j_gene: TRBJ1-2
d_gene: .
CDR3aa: CASSLDRGNYGYTF
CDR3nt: TGTGCCAGCAGCTTGGATCGGGGAAACTATGGCTACACCTTC

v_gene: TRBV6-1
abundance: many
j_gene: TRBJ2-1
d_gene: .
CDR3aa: CASSEYRSQIEQFF
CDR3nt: TGTGCCAGCAGTGAATATCGGTCCCAGATCGAGCAGTTCTTC

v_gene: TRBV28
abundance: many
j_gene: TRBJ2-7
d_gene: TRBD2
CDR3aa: CASRGGSVPSYEQYF
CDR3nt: TGTGCCAGCAGGGGGGGGTCAGTGCCCTCCTACGAGCAGTACTTC

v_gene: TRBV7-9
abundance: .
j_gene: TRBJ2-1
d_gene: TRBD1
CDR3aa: CASTTREQGVNEQFF
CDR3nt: TGTGCCAGCACAACTCGGGAACAGGGGGTTAATGAGCAGTTCTTC

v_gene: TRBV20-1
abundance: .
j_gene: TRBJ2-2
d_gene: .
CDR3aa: CSARGGSGTGELFF
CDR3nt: TGCAGTGCAAGGGGGGGGAGCGGCACCGGGGAGCTGTTTTTT

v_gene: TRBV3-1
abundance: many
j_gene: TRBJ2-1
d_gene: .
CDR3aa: CASSQGRGSFSNEQFF
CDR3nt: TGTGCCAGCAGCCAGGGTAGAGGGAGCTTTAGTAATGAGCAGTTCTTC

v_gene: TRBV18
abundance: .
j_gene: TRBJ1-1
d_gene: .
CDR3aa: CASSPRQAGLNTEAFF
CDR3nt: TGTGCCAGCTCACCCCGACAGGCAGGACTGAACACTGAAGCTTTCTTT

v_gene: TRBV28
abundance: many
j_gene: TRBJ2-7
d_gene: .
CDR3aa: CASSPPDSTYEQYF
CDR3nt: TGTGCCAGCAGCCCTCCGGACTCTACCTACGAGCAGTACTTC

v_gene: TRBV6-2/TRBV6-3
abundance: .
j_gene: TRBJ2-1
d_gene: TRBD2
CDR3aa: CASFSGTSGRGEQFF
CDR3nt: TGTGCCAGCTTTTCCGGGACTAGCGGTCGTGGTGAGCAGTTCTTC

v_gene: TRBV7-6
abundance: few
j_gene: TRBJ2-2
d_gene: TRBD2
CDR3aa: CASSSIPSGRNTGELFF
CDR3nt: TGTGCCAGCAGCTCAATACCTAGCGGGAGGAACACCGGGGAGCTGTTTTTT

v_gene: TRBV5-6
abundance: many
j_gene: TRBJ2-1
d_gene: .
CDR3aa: CASSAIPTEANNEQFF
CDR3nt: TGTGCCAGCAGCGCCATTCCTACTGAAGCCAACAATGAGCAGTTCTTC

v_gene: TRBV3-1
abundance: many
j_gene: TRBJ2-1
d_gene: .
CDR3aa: CASGTRSYNEQFF
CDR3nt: TGTGCCAGCGGGACTCGCTCCTACAATGAGCAGTTCTTC

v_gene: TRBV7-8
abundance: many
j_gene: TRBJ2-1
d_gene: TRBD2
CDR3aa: CASSHRRLAGGPDNEQFF
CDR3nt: TGTGCCAGCAGCCATAGGCGGCTAGCGGGAGGGCCGGACAATGAGCAGTTCTTC

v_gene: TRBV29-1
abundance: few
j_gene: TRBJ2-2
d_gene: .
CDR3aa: CSAAEAPANTGELFF
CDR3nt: TGCAGCGCTGCGGAGGCGCCTGCGAACACCGGGGAGCTGTTTTTT

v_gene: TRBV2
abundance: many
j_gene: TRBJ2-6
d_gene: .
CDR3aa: CASSPEGVSGANVLTF
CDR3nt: TGTGCCAGCAGTCCCGAGGGTGTCTCTGGGGCCAACGTCCTGACTTTC

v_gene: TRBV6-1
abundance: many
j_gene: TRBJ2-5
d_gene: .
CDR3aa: CASSAGGPQETQYF
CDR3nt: TGTGCCAGCAGTGCCGGCGGCCCCCAAGAGACCCAGTACTTC

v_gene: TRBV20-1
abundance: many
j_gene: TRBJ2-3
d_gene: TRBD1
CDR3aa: CSARDPGQGKQNTQYF
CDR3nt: TGCAGTGCTAGAGACCCGGGACAGGGGAAGCAAAATACGCAGTATTTT

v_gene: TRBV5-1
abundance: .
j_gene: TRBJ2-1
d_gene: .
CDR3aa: CASRPQIGSSYNEQFF
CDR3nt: TGCGCCAGCAGGCCCCAAATAGGGAGCTCCTACAATGAGCAGTTCTTC

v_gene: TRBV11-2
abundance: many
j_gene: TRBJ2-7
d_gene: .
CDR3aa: CASSFGGEQYF
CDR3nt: TGTGCCAGCAGCTTTGGGGGCGAGCAGTACTTC

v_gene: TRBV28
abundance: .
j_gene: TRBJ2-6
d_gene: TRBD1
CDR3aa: CASMTGGASGANVLTF
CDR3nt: TGTGCCAGCATGACAGGGGGCGCTTCTGGGGCCAACGTCCTGACTTTC

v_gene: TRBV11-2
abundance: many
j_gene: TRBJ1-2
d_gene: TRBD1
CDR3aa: CASSARDRTYYGYTF
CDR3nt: TGTGCCAGCAGCGCCCGGGACAGGACTTACTATGGCTACACCTTC

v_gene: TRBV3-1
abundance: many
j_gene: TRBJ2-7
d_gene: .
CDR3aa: CASSQGRGEQYF
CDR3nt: TGTGCCAGCAGCCAGGGGCGGGGAGAGCAGTACTTC